The 20 T cell receptor beta chains below come from one sample, sequenced in a study of memory CD4+ T cells and cytomegalovirus serostatus. Data came from immunoSEQ multiplex PCR; TCRdb stores just in-frame clones and leaves some out. Of under 35,000 clones listed, around 76% are singletons. Single viable CD3+CD4+CD8-CD45RO+ cells were sorted as the memory CD4+ T cells. The sample taken for sequencing was memory CD4+ T cells from blood. The receptors were gathered from an adult in good health and CMV-seronegative.

The table lists this clone with a few counts. The chain recombines TRBV4-2 with TRBJ1-4; maybe TRBD1 (5 bases). Germline lookup yields CDR1 LGHNA and CDR2 YNFKEQ. Trimming stripped 1 base from V and 5 bases from J, with 8 bases between. The CDR3 has 14 residues. CDR3 in amino acids: CASSQGQGNEKLFF. DNA of the CDR3: TGTGCCAGCAGCCAAGGCCAGGGAAATGAAAAACTGTTTTTT.

V is TRBV5-8 and J is TRBJ2-3, with TRBD2 matching over 9 bases. This CDR3 has 18 residues. V lost 0 bases and J lost 0; bases outside the gene matches: 8. Germline V gene lookup returns CDR1 SGHTS and CDR2 YDEGEE. The CDR3 DNA sequence: TGTGCCAGCAGCTTGGCCCTCAGCACTAGCGGGAGCACAGATACGCAGTATTTT. It encodes CASSLALSTSGSTDTQYF.

The chain recombines TRBV30 with TRBJ2-4; tentative D call: TRBD1 (6 bases). The germline V gene has CDR1 GTSNPN and CDR2 SVGIG (reference sequence). V lost 0 bases and J 11 bases, leaving 11 bases between the germline ends. The CDR3 has 12 residues. CDR3 DNA sequence: TGTGCCTGGAGTGTTATCCCAGGGGTTCAGTACTTC. This gives the protein CAWSVIPGVQYF.

This sequence joins TRBV18 and TRBJ1-2, with 7 bases aligning to TRBD1. Germline CDR1 and CDR2: KGHSH and LQKENI. This CDR3 contains 15 residues. With V trimmed by 3 bases and J by 1 base, 5 bases remained unmatched. This CDR3 is CASSPGQSDNYGYTF. The CDR3, as DNA: TGTGCCAGCTCACCGGGACAGTCGGATAACTATGGCTACACCTTC.

This chain uses TRBV6-5 with TRBJ1-2; 10 nucleotides agree with TRBD1. Per the germline V gene, CDR1 is MNHEY and CDR2 is SVGAGI. CDR3 length: 16 residues. J lost 4 bases, V lost 0 bases, and 5 bases had no gene match. The CDR3 loop reads CASSYSRTGGTYGYTF. In DNA, the CDR3 is TGTGCCAGCAGTTACTCTAGGACAGGGGGGACCTATGGCTACACCTTC.

This clone was counted a few times. The chain couples TRBV7-9 to TRBJ1-2; D gene uncertain. The CDR3 has 14 amino acids. The germline V gene encodes CDR1 SEHNR and CDR2 FQNEAQ (reference sequence). V lost 0 bases to trimming and J lost 0 bases, with 5 bases between them. The CDR3 protein is CASSLAQANYGYTF. CDR3 nucleotide sequence: TGTGCCAGCAGCTTAGCGCAGGCTAACTATGGCTACACCTTC.

This clone was detected only a few times. The V and J genes are TRBV7-6 and TRBJ2-7; TRBD1 matches at 7 bases. Looked up from germline, CDR1 is SGHVS and CDR2 is FNYEAQ. V shed 5 bases, J shed 6 bases, and the junction held 7 bases outside the gene matches. This CDR3 is built from 13 residues. DNA of the CDR3: TGTGCCAGCAGCAAACAGGGGTCGGGCGAGCAGTACTTC. Translation: CASSKQGSGEQYF. Complete variable domain (other parts from reference TRBV7-6 and TRBJ2-7): GAGVSQSPRYKVTKRGQDVALRCDPISGHVSLYWYRQALGQGPEFLTYFNYEAQQDKSGLPNDRFSAERPEGSISTLTIQRTEQRDSAMYRCASSKQGSGEQYFGPGTRLTVT.

Only a few counts were recorded for this clone. The V gene is TRBV19, the J gene TRBJ1-2, with TRBD1 identical over 9 bases. This CDR3 comprises 17 residues. CDR1 and CDR2 from the germline V gene are LNHDA and SQIVND (reference sequence). V was clipped by 4 bases and J by 0 bases; unmatched bases: 9. The CDR3 region is CASSTPPDRGPNYGYTF. In DNA, the CDR3 is TGTGCCAGTAGTACCCCCCCGGACAGGGGACCTAACTATGGCTACACCTTC.

The chain links TRBV14 to TRBJ2-7, with 9 bases fitting TRBD1. Trimming cost V 2 bases and J 0 bases; bases outside gene matches: 5. CDR1 is SGHDN, CDR2 FVKESK, per germline. The length of the CDR3 is 16 residues. The CDR3 is CASSQQTGGNSYEQYF. CDR3 nucleotides: TGTGCCAGCAGCCAACAAACAGGGGGCAACTCCTACGAGCAGTACTTC.

V usage is TRBV5-4 and J usage is TRBJ1-1, with D unclear. Germline V gives CDR1 SGHNT, CDR2 YYREEE (reference sequence). The V and J ends lost 2 bases and 1 base respectively, with 12 bases between them. CDR3 length equals 15 residues. The CDR3 protein is CASSFLGVANTEAFF. The DNA for the CDR3 is TGTGCCAGCAGCTTCCTCGGGGTTGCGAACACTGAAGCTTTCTTT.

The V call is TRBV5-1, the J call TRBJ1-2; no firm D call. Germline loops: CDR1 SGHRS, CDR2 YFSETQ. The CDR3 runs to 11 residues. Trimming removed 0 bases at V and 8 bases at J, with 5 bases between. This CDR3 reads CASSLDLGYTF. The CDR3 DNA is TGCGCCAGCAGCTTGGACTTAGGCTACACCTTC.

The rearrangement joins TRBV11-3 to TRBJ2-2; D is uncertain. The CDR3 runs to 13 residues. Germline loops: CDR1 SGHNT, CDR2 YENEEA. V was clipped by 1 base and J by 4 bases, with 4 bases between them. CDR3 sequence reads: CASSLGSTGELFF. The CDR3 DNA is TGTGCCAGCAGCTTAGGTAGCACCGGGGAGCTGTTTTTT.

The table lists this clone with a count of one. The chain recombines TRBV10-1 with TRBJ2-3; TRBD1 agrees at 8 bases. The V segment lost 7 bases and the J segment 2 bases; nucleotides outside the gene matches: 5. Germline CDR1 reads WNHNN; CDR2 reads SYGVQD (reference sequence). CDR3 length: 14 amino acids. In DNA, the CDR3 is TGCGCCAGCAACAAGGACAGGGACACAGATACGCAGTATTTT. Its protein product is CASNKDRDTDTQYF.

The rearrangement uses TRBV4-3 and TRBJ2-2; 8 bases match TRBD1. The J segment lost 5 bases and the V segment lost 4 bases, leaving 9 bases of the junction unmatched. Germline V gene sequence: CDR1 LGHNA, CDR2 YSLEER. This CDR3 comprises 16 residues. CDR3 DNA sequence: TGCGCCAGCAGCCGTCAATGGACAGGGAATACCGGGGAGCTGTTTTTT. Its protein is CASSRQWTGNTGELFF.

This clone was recorded a few times. This sequence joins TRBV2 and TRBJ1-6; D gene uncertain. The CDR3 consists of 13 residues. Germline V CDR1 and CDR2: SNHLY, FYNNEI. Trimming stripped 9 bases from V and 10 bases from J, with 16 bases between. CDR3 sequence reads: CASFYGIGSPLHF. The DNA of the CDR3 is TGTGCCAGTTTCTACGGAATTGGGTCACCCCTCCACTTT.

This chain links TRBV5-4 with TRBJ2-5; 7 bases are shared with TRBD2. CDR3 size: 15 residues. With V trimmed by 2 bases and J by 0 bases, 4 bases remained unmatched. In germline, CDR1 is SGHNT, CDR2 YYREEE (reference sequence). The CDR3 loop is CASSLGSGYQETQYF. The CDR3 coding sequence is TGTGCCAGCAGCTTAGGTAGCGGGTACCAAGAGACCCAGTACTTC.

This clone occurred a few times. The chain links TRBV5-1 to TRBJ2-1; D may match TRBD1 or TRBD2 (7 bases each). The ends were cut back, 9 bases at V and 7 bases at J, with 20 bases in the middle. The CDR3 covers 14 residues. From germline, CDR1 is SGHRS and CDR2 YFSETQ. DNA of the CDR3: TGCGCCACCATGACAGGGAGGGGAGGAAATGAGCAGTTCTTC. This codes for CATMTGRGGNEQFF. The full variable domain, its missing parts supplied by reference TRBV5-1 and TRBJ2-1, is KAGVTQTPRYLIKTRGQQVTLSCSPISGHRSVSWYQQTPGQGLQFLFEYFSETQRNKGNFPGRFSGRQFSNSRSEMNVSTLELGDSALYLCATMTGRGGNEQFFGPGTRLTVL.

The chain uses TRBV2 and TRBJ1-5, with TRBD1 identical over 7 bases. The CDR3 totals 14 residues. Germline V lookup: CDR1 SNHLY, CDR2 FYNNEI. V was clipped by 4 bases and J by 3 bases; unmatched bases: 3. The CDR3: CASSGGQPNQPQHF. The CDR3 region has the DNA TGTGCCAGCAGTGGGGGACAGCCCAATCAGCCCCAGCATTTT. The full variable domain, rest sourced from reference TRBV2 and TRBJ1-5, is EPEVTQTPSHQVTQMGQEVILRCVPISNHLYFYWYRQILGQKVEFLVSFYNNEISEKSEIFDDQFSVERPDGSNFTLKIRSTKLEDSAMYFCASSGGQPNQPQHFGDGTRLSIL.

The chain has TRBV10-2 and TRBJ1-5; 9 bases match TRBD1. V lost 2 bases and J lost 3; bases outside the gene matches: 8. The CDR3 contains 17 residues. Looked up from germline, CDR1 is WSHSY and CDR2 is SAAADI. The CDR3 DNA reads TGCGCCAGCAGTGAGCTACCCGGGACAGGGAACAATCAGCCCCAGCATTTT. It is translated as CASSELPGTGNNQPQHF.

The chain has TRBV6-1 and TRBJ2-7; D might be TRBD2 (6 bases). Germline CDR1 is MNHNS and CDR2 is SASEGT. The CDR3 totals 15 residues. Trimming left V 3 bases short and J 0 bases short, with 12 bases between. The CDR3 sequence: CASSEGGTSSYEQYF. CDR3 in DNA: TGTGCCAGCAGTGAGGGGGGAACGTCCTCCTACGAGCAGTACTTC.